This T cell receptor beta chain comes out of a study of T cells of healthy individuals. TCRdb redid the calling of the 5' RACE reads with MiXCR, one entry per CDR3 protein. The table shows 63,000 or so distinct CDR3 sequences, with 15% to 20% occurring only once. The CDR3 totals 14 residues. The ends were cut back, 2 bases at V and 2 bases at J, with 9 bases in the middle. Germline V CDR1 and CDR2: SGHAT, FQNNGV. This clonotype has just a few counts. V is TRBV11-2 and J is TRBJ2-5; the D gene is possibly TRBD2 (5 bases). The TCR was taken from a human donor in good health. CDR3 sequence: CASSLSTNQETQYF. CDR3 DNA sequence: TGTGCCAGCAGCTTATCGACTAATCAAGAGACCCAGTACTTC. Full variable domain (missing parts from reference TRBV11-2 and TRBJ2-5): EAGVAQSPRYKIIEKRQSVAFWCNPISGHATLYWYQQILGQGPKLLIQFQNNGVVDDSQLPKDRFSAERLKGVDSTLKIQPAKLEDSAVYLCASSLSTNQETQYFGPGTRLLVL.